This T cell receptor beta chain was sequenced during a study of TIL therapy for anti-PD-1-resistant metastatic lung cancer. The libraries were made with immunoSEQ v3. TCRdb keeps only in-frame clones here, not all; method: immunoSEQ multiplex PCR. Here the sample spans approximately 60,000 clones, roughly 80% being singletons. Regarding time point: pre-treatment sample, taken before nivolumab and TIL therapy. This clone was observed a few times. V lost 0 bases, J lost 1 base, and 7 bases lay in between. The CDR3 sequence is 14 residues long. Germline CDR1 is ENHRY and CDR2 is SYGVKD. The source material was blood, sampled at baseline. The receptor's source is a person aged 25-85 years with non-small cell lung cancer. The chain recombines TRBV10-3 with TRBJ2-7; D perhaps matches TRBD2 (6 bases). The CDR3 region is CAISESDYSYEQYF. The CDR3 bases are TGTGCCATCAGTGAGTCGGACTATTCCTACGAGCAGTACTTC.